These 25 T cell receptor beta chains were sequenced from one sample in a study of PD-1 blockade in classical Hodgkin lymphoma. Produced via immunoSEQ multiplex PCR; TCRdb's table is partial and in-frame only. The sample carries 95,000 to 100,000 clones, about 89% recorded once. Every one of the patients relapsed after autologous stem cell transplantation (brentuximab vedotin exposure was variable). The sequenced sample was peripheral blood mononuclear cells (PBMCs), obtained before the second cycle of nivolumab. These receptors were taken from a human donor with classical Hodgkin lymphoma.

V gene TRBV27 combines with J gene TRBJ2-3; D remains ambiguous. CDR1 and CDR2 (germline): MNHEY, SMNVEV (reference sequence). V lost 5 bases to trimming and J lost 3 bases, with 9 bases between them. CDR3 length: 13 residues. The CDR3 DNA reads TGTGCCAGCAGTCTGGGTGGGACAGATACGCAGTATTTT. Its protein is CASSLGGTDTQYF.

The chain carries TRBV18 and TRBJ1-4, with D possibly matching TRBD1 (5 bases). The CDR3 runs 21 residues. Germline V lookup: CDR1 KGHSH, CDR2 LQKENI. With 3 bases removed from V and 5 bases from J, the gap between germline ends came to 31 bases. The CDR3 DNA follows: TGTGCCAGCTCACCTGCGGCTGGAAGGGGCAGTAACCTCGGAGGGAATGAAAAACTGTTTTTT. Protein sequence: CASSPAAGRGSNLGGNEKLFF.

The chain couples TRBV7-9 to TRBJ2-5; 12 bases fit TRBD2. The CDR3 contains 14 residues. Per the germline V gene, CDR1 is SEHNR and CDR2 is FQNEAQ (reference sequence). Trimming took 7 bases from V and 2 from J; bases not matched to a gene: 2. CDR3 loop: CASTGLAGQETQYF. DNA of the CDR3: TGTGCCAGCACCGGACTAGCGGGGCAAGAGACCCAGTACTTC. The variable domain in full, completed from reference TRBV7-9 and TRBJ2-5, reads DTGVSQNPRHKITKRGQNVTFRCDPISEHNRLYWYRQTLGQGPEFLTYFQNEAQLEKSRLLSDRFSAERPKGSFSTLEIQRTEQGDSAMYLCASTGLAGQETQYFGPGTRLLVL.

The J gene is TRBJ2-5, the V gene TRBV11-2, with D perhaps assigned TRBD1 or TRBD2 (6 bases each). The CDR3 has 16 residues. Trimming shortened V by 0 bases and J by 5 bases, and 16 bases separated the two germline ends. Germline loops: CDR1 SGHAT, CDR2 FQNNGV. CDR3 in DNA: TGTGCCAGCAGCTTAGATAGGGCCAGGAGGGGGGAGACCCAGTACTTC. Encoded protein: CASSLDRARRGETQYF.

The chain has TRBV7-2 and TRBJ2-7; the D gene is possibly TRBD1 (6 bases). CDR1 is SGHTA and CDR2 is FQGNSA in the germline V gene. This CDR3 has 15 amino acids. The V end was cut by 1 base, the J end by 0 bases, with 10 bases between. The CDR3 DNA is TGTGCCAGCAGCTTAGGTGGGGGCAACTCCTACGAGCAGTACTTC. Its protein product is CASSLGGGNSYEQYF.

V usage is TRBV5-1 and J usage is TRBJ2-1; D might be TRBD1 (6 bases). The V and J ends lost 5 bases and 5 bases respectively, with 14 bases between them. The CDR3 is made up of 14 amino acids. The germline CDR1 and CDR2 sequences are SGHRS and YFSETQ. In nucleotides, the CDR3 is TGCGCCAGCAGAAAACAGGGACCGAACAATGAGCAGTTCTTC. It encodes CASRKQGPNNEQFF.

This sequence joins TRBV10-3 and TRBJ1-1; 10 bases are shared with TRBD1. The CDR3 covers 19 residues. V shed 0 bases, J shed 0 bases, and the junction held 10 bases outside the gene matches. The V gene's germline CDR1 is ENHRY and CDR2 SYGVKD. CDR3 loop: CAISESGGQGIIMNTEAFF. In nucleotides, the CDR3 is TGTGCCATCAGTGAGTCGGGGGGACAGGGGATAATCATGAACACTGAAGCTTTCTTT.

V is TRBV6-5 and J is TRBJ1-1; possibly TRBD1 for D (5 bases). Trimming left V 5 bases short and J 4 bases short, with 14 bases between. There are 14 residues in the CDR3. Germline loops: CDR1 MNHEY, CDR2 SVGAGI. CDR3: CASSKYQGATEAFF. CDR3 coding DNA: TGTGCCAGCAGTAAATATCAGGGTGCCACTGAAGCTTTCTTT.

Only a few counts were recorded for this clone. V usage is TRBV30 and J usage is TRBJ2-1; 8 positions match TRBD2. CDR3 length: 16 residues. Germline CDR1 reads GTSNPN; CDR2 reads SVGIG (reference sequence). J lost 9 bases, V lost 0 bases, and 13 bases had no gene match. The CDR3 sequence is CAWSVFLAGPLGEQFF. The CDR3 DNA reads TGTGCCTGGAGTGTTTTTCTAGCGGGCCCCTTGGGTGAGCAGTTCTTC. The full variable domain, rest sourced from reference TRBV30 and TRBJ2-1, is SQTIHQWPATLVQPVGSPLSLECTVEGTSNPNLYWYRQAAGRGLQLLFYSVGIGQISSEVPQNLSASRPQDRQFILSSKKLLLSDSGFYLCAWSVFLAGPLGEQFFGPGTRLTVL.

In this sample, this clone turned up once. The rearrangement joins TRBV9 to TRBJ1-3; TRBD1 matches 10 bases. Per germline, CDR1 SGDLS and CDR2 YYNGEE. V shed 4 bases, J shed 2 bases, and the junction held 6 bases outside the gene matches. The CDR3 is 16 residues long. CDR3 DNA: TGTGCCAGCAGCATGGACAGGGGGATGACTGGAAACACCATATATTTT. This sequence encodes CASSMDRGMTGNTIYF.

The chain employs TRBV4-3 and TRBJ1-2; D remains ambiguous. The CDR3 sequence is 16 residues long. Trimming left V 0 bases short and J 4 bases short, with 15 bases between. From germline, CDR1 is LGHNA and CDR2 YSLEER. CDR3 coding DNA: TGCGCCAGCAGCCAAGATTTTAACGTTTATGGCTATGGCTACACCTTC. This encodes CASSQDFNVYGYGYTF.

V is TRBV6-1 and J is TRBJ2-3, with D perhaps matching TRBD1 (6 bases). This CDR3 comprises 15 residues. In germline, CDR1 is MNHNS, CDR2 SASEGT. CDR3 region: CALKRTAFSTDTQYF. In DNA, the CDR3 is TGTGCGCTGAAAAGGACAGCGTTTAGCACAGATACGCAGTATTTT.

The V gene is TRBV7-2, the J gene TRBJ2-7; D is unresolved. The germline CDR1 and CDR2 sequences are SGHTA and FQGNSA. The CDR3 has 15 residues. With 4 bases removed from V and 2 bases from J, the gap between germline ends came to 15 bases. CDR3 region: CASSSVTGPAYEQYF. The CDR3 DNA reads TGTGCCAGCAGCTCGGTGACCGGGCCCGCCTACGAGCAGTACTTC.

This clone appeared a few times. This rearrangement joins TRBV18 to TRBJ1-5, with unresolved D. The germline V gene encodes CDR1 KGHSH and CDR2 LQKENI. The CDR3 is made up of 15 amino acids. V was cut by 3 bases and J by 3 bases, with 12 bases left in between. The CDR3 coding sequence is TGTGCCAGCTCACCGTGGGCCTCCCTCAATCAGCCCCAGCATTTT. Its translation: CASSPWASLNQPQHF. Combining the CDR3 with reference TRBV18 and TRBJ1-5 gives the whole variable domain NAGVMQNPRHLVRRRGQEARLRCSPMKGHSHVYWYRQLPEEGLKFMVYLQKENIIDESGMPKERFSAEFPKEGPSILRIQQVVRGDSAAYFCASSPWASLNQPQHFGDGTRLSIL.

The CDR3 DNA reads TGTGCCATCAGTGAGATTGGGGGGCGGCTAGGGCCCCAGCATTTT. Translating it yields CAISEIGGRLGPQHF. This chain links TRBV10-3 with TRBJ1-5, with D possibly TRBD1 on 6 matching bases. The CDR3 consists of 15 residues. V was clipped by 2 bases and J by 9 bases, with 17 bases between them. Germline values: CDR1 ENHRY, CDR2 SYGVKD.

This clone was picked up a small number of times. The CDR3 is CASSPLRGKTYEQYF. CDR3 DNA sequence: TGTGCCAGCTCACCACTCAGGGGGAAGACCTACGAGCAGTACTTC. This sequence joins TRBV18 and TRBJ2-7; 7 bases are shared with TRBD1. The CDR3 length is 15 residues. CDR1 and CDR2 (germline): KGHSH, LQKENI. V dropped 1 base and J dropped 2; count of bases not matched to a gene: 5.

This chain connects TRBV12-5 to TRBJ2-1; 8 nucleotides match TRBD1. CDR1 is LGHNT and CDR2 is FRNRAP in the germline V gene. CDR3 length equals 14 residues. The ends lost 4 bases at V and 7 bases at J; junction bases unmatched: 6. CDR3 loop: CASGSGQGGNEQFF. Written as DNA, the CDR3 is TGTGCTAGTGGTTCTGGACAGGGCGGGAATGAGCAGTTCTTC.

The chain is built from TRBV5-4 and TRBJ1-4; TRBD1 agrees at 7 bases. Trimming at V came to 1 base and at J to 8 bases, leaving 5 bases not matched to a gene. The CDR3 contains 14 residues. Germline CDR1 and CDR2: SGHNT and YYREEE (reference sequence). The DNA of the CDR3 is TGTGCCAGCAGCTTGCGGACAGGAAAGGAAAAACTGTTTTTT. Protein: CASSLRTGKEKLFF.

The chain combines TRBV7-3 with TRBJ1-5; tentatively, D is TRBD1 (5 bases). From germline, CDR1 is SGHTA and CDR2 FQGTGA. The CDR3 has 15 amino acids. Trimming shortened V by 0 bases and J by 6 bases, and 12 bases separated the two germline ends. The CDR3 DNA follows: TGTGCCAGCAGCTTAACTGGGGCCCGGGGTCAGCCCCAGCATTTT. Its translation is CASSLTGARGQPQHF.

The chain combines TRBV4-3 with TRBJ1-2; a possible D gene is TRBD1 (5 bases). Germline V gene sequence: CDR1 LGHNA, CDR2 YSLEER. The CDR3 is 18 residues long. Trimming removed 0 bases from V and 9 bases from J, with 26 bases in between. The CDR3 nucleotides read TGCGCCAGCAGCCAAGAGGGGTTGGGAGTCCAGGGTGTGGACAGCTACACCTTC. Its translation: CASSQEGLGVQGVDSYTF.

This clone appeared a single time. The chain combines TRBV2 with TRBJ1-1; TRBD1 matches 8 bases. Germline CDR1 and CDR2: SNHLY and FYNNEI. The CDR3 loop spans 15 amino acids. The V and J ends lost 5 bases and 2 bases, in that order; junction bases with no gene match: 7. The CDR3 region is CASSFQQGGNTEAFF. In DNA, the CDR3 is TGTGCCAGCAGTTTCCAACAGGGGGGTAACACTGAAGCTTTCTTT.

This clone was seen only a few times. The J gene is TRBJ1-2, the V gene TRBV7-9; 9 bases are a match to TRBD1. The CDR3 sequence is 14 residues long. After removal of 5 bases from V and 3 bases from J, the junction contained 4 bases not matched to a gene. The V gene's germline CDR1 is SEHNR and CDR2 FQNEAQ (reference sequence). CDR3 sequence (DNA): TGTGCCAGCAGCACAACAGGGGGCTACTATGGCTACACCTTC. This gives the protein CASSTTGGYYGYTF.

The chain is built from TRBV6-5 and TRBJ1-6; D might be TRBD1 (6 bases). The CDR3 is 14 residues long. Germline-derived CDR1 and CDR2 are MNHEY and SVGAGI. V lost 4 bases, J lost 10 bases, and 14 bases lay in between. The CDR3, as DNA: TGTGCCAGCAGTTTGGGGGGGCGCGTCTCACCCCTCCACTTT. This sequence encodes CASSLGGRVSPLHF.

The chain has TRBV7-6 and TRBJ1-1; weak D call: TRBD1 (6 bases). The germline V gene encodes CDR1 SGHVS and CDR2 FNYEAQ. The length of the CDR3 is 13 residues. V was shortened by 5 bases and J by 8 bases, with 15 bases between the two germline ends. The CDR3 here is CASSPGRGAEAFF. The CDR3 DNA reads TGTGCCAGCAGCCCTGGGAGGGGGGCGGAAGCTTTCTTT.

The chain joins TRBV5-1 to TRBJ1-1, with D hard to call. The V gene's germline CDR1 is SGHRS and CDR2 YFSETQ. The V end was cut by 0 bases, the J end by 0 bases, with 9 bases between. CDR3 length equals 15 residues. CDR3 region: CASSLEVRVNTEAFF. In DNA, the CDR3 is TGCGCCAGCAGCTTGGAGGTCAGAGTGAACACTGAAGCTTTCTTT. The full variable domain, completed using reference TRBV5-1 and TRBJ1-1, is KAGVTQTPRYLIKTRGQQVTLSCSPISGHRSVSWYQQTPGQGLQFLFEYFSETQRNKGNFPGRFSGRQFSNSRSEMNVSTLELGDSALYLCASSLEVRVNTEAFFGQGTRLTVV.